A single sample gave rise to the 22 T cell receptor beta chains below, sequenced in a study of blood T cells in healthy people across ages. A J-beta primer mix and a sample-barcoded 5' primer were used in a second PCR of about 7 to 12 cycles. Each CDR3 protein is one row after TCRdb ran MiXCR on the 5' RACE reads. This repertoire shows more than 650,000 distinct CDR3 sequences, roughly 20% found once; its top ten account for under 25%. The sample comprised blood. These receptors were taken from a man in his 70s in good health.

The chain combines TRBV29-1 with TRBJ2-1; the match to TRBD1 covers 9 bases. CDR1 and CDR2 (germline): SQVTM, ANQGSEA. J was trimmed by 8 bases and V by 6 bases; bases with no gene match: 2. This CDR3 has 11 amino acids. The CDR3 DNA follows: TGCAGCGTGGACAGGGGTCATGAGCAGTTCTTC. Translated: CSVDRGHEQFF.

The V gene is TRBV7-9, the J gene TRBJ1-1; tentatively, D is TRBD1 (6 bases). The CDR3 is made up of 13 amino acids. Germline CDR1 reads SEHNR; CDR2 reads FQNEAQ (reference sequence). Trimming pared 7 bases from V and 6 bases from J, leaving 15 bases between. CDR3 loop: CASTSGQGPEAFF. In DNA form, the CDR3 reads TGTGCCAGCACCTCTGGGCAGGGGCCTGAAGCTTTCTTT. Full variable domain (rest looked up from reference TRBV7-9 and TRBJ1-1): DTGVSQNPRHKITKRGQNVTFRCDPISEHNRLYWYRQTLGQGPEFLTYFQNEAQLEKSRLLSDRFSAERPKGSFSTLEIQRTEQGDSAMYLCASTSGQGPEAFFGQGTRLTVV.

The chain combines TRBV29-1 with TRBJ1-2, with D perhaps matching TRBD1 (5 bases). Germline CDR1 reads SQVTM; CDR2 reads ANQGSEA. The CDR3 consists of 11 residues. Trimming left V 5 bases short and J 10 bases short, with 14 bases between. The CDR3 sequence is CSVKRQRAYTF. The CDR3 DNA reads TGCAGCGTTAAGCGACAGCGGGCCTACACCTTC.

Remarks on this clonotype: Since a much larger clone is just one base distant, this may be a read error. The gene calls are TRBV6-5 and TRBJ1-2; weak D call: TRBD1 (6 bases). Germline V gene lookup returns CDR1 MNHEY and CDR2 SVGAGI. V was cut by 5 bases and J by 3 bases, with 13 bases left in between. This CDR3 has 14 residues. CDR3 loop: CASSQSGHHYGYTF. The DNA for the CDR3 is TGTGCCAGCAGTCAATCGGGACACCACTATGGCTACACCTTC.

The V gene is TRBV9, the J gene TRBJ2-5; no clear D. The length of the CDR3 is 14 residues. Germline CDR1 SGDLS, CDR2 YYNGEE. The ends were cut back, 3 bases at V and 5 bases at J, with 14 bases in the middle. The CDR3: CASSDQASRETQYF. The CDR3 nucleotides read TGTGCCAGCAGCGACCAAGCTAGTCGTGAGACCCAGTACTTC.

The gene calls are TRBV29-1 and TRBJ2-7; D may match TRBD1 or TRBD2 (5 bases each). V was pared by 5 bases and J by 3 bases, with 14 bases between. This CDR3 region has 13 residues. CDR1 is SQVTM, CDR2 ANQGSEA, per germline. In nucleotides, the CDR3 is TGCAGCGTTAGGACGGGGCTGGACTACGAGCAGTACGTC. Its translation: CSVRTGLDYEQYV.

The V call is TRBV7-2, the J call TRBJ2-1; D not certain. The CDR3 totals 16 residues. V shed 5 bases and J shed 0 bases, with 14 bases lying between them. Germline CDR1 is SGHTA and CDR2 is FQGNSA. The CDR3, as DNA: TGTGCCAGCAGCCCCTACACACTGAGCTCCTACAATGAGCAGTTCTTC. Amino acid sequence: CASSPYTLSSYNEQFF.

This clonotype was counted only a few times. The chain employs TRBV20-1 and TRBJ1-1; possible D gene TRBD1, 6 bases. This CDR3 comprises 17 residues. Germline CDR1 DFQATT, CDR2 SNEGSKA (reference sequence). V lost 0 bases, J lost 5 bases, and 22 bases lay in between. The CDR3 DNA follows: TGCAGTGCTAGAGATTCAAAGGGGGACCGCTTTAAGACTGAAGCTTTCTTT. This sequence encodes CSARDSKGDRFKTEAFF.

Note on this clonotype: Germline is not matched at one junction end, which may reflect a read error. The chain carries TRBV29-1 and TRBJ1-1; no clear D. Germline loops: CDR1 SQVTM, CDR2 ANQGSEA. This CDR3 spans 11 amino acids. In nucleotides, the CDR3 is TGCAGCGCAACTTCAGCGTATGAAGCTCTCTTT. Protein: CSATSAYEALF.

The chain recombines TRBV20-1 with TRBJ2-7, with 7 nucleotides matching TRBD1. The V gene's germline CDR1 is DFQATT and CDR2 SNEGSKA (reference sequence). The V gene end was trimmed by 1 base and the J gene end by 3 bases; junction bases not matched to a gene: 6. This CDR3 spans 14 amino acids. The CDR3 DNA reads as TGCAGTGCTAGAGGGACAGGCTCCTTCTACGAGCAGTACTTC. It translates to CSARGTGSFYEQYF.

In nucleotides, the CDR3 is TGTGCCAGCAGCTTAAGGCCATCCTATGGCTACACCTTC. Translated, it gives CASSLRPSYGYTF. The rearrangement uses TRBV7-8 and TRBJ1-2, with no clear D. The CDR3 loop spans 13 amino acids. Per germline, CDR1 SGHVS and CDR2 FQNEAQ. With 2 bases removed from V and 4 bases from J, the gap between germline ends came to 8 bases.

This clonotype turned up a few times. The chain has TRBV20-1 and TRBJ1-2; tentatively, D is TRBD1 (6 bases). This CDR3 has 14 amino acids. CDR1 is DFQATT and CDR2 is SNEGSKA in the germline V gene (reference sequence). Deletions cut 7 bases from V and 0 bases from J, with 15 bases between. CDR3 in amino acids: CSGTDLRPNYGYTF. CDR3 bases: TGCAGTGGGACAGACCTCCGCCCTAACTATGGCTACACCTTC.

The chain has TRBV12-3 or TRBV12-4 and TRBJ2-5, with D unresolved. The CDR3 is 13 residues long. Trimming left V 3 bases short and J 3 bases short, with 8 bases between. The CDR3 protein is CASSFRIKETQYF. The DNA of the CDR3 is TGTGCCAGCAGTTTCCGGATTAAAGAGACCCAGTACTTC.

This chain joins TRBV15 and TRBJ2-5, with 9 bases that match TRBD2. The DNA matches TRBJ2-1 better at its end, which makes the J call doubtful. Germline V lookup: CDR1 LNHNV, CDR2 YYDKDF (reference sequence). The CDR3 is 17 residues long. CDR3 nucleotides: TGTGCCACCAGCAGAGAATCTACCAGCGGGAGGAGTAGAAAGCAGTTCTTC. Protein product: CATSRESTSGRSRKQFF.

This clonotype showed up many times. This sequence joins TRBV6-5 and TRBJ2-2, with D perhaps matching TRBD1 (6 bases). The germline CDR1 and CDR2 sequences are MNHEY and SVGAGI. The CDR3 totals 16 residues. V was shortened by 2 bases and J by 0 bases, with 10 bases between the two germline ends. The CDR3 DNA sequence: TGTGCCAGCAGTTACACCGCAGGGGCGAACACCGGGGAGCTGTTTTTT. Translated, it gives CASSYTAGANTGELFF.

This clonotype was picked up a small number of times. This chain connects TRBV20-1 to TRBJ2-1; 9 positions match TRBD2. The germline V gene encodes CDR1 DFQATT and CDR2 SNEGSKA (reference sequence). This CDR3 spans 11 amino acids. Trimming took 5 bases from V and 15 from J; bases not matched to a gene: 8. The CDR3 DNA reads TGCAGTGCTTTTCTAGCGGGGTGGCGGTTCTTC. Encoded protein: CSAFLAGWRFF.

The chain is built from TRBV29-1 and TRBJ1-1; 7 bases agree with TRBD1. The trim removed 4 bases at V and 0 bases at J, leaving 5 bases unmatched. Germline V gene sequence: CDR1 SQVTM, CDR2 ANQGSEA. This CDR3 has 14 residues. CDR3 amino acids: CSVVSGQLNTEAFF. The CDR3 DNA sequence: TGCAGCGTTGTTTCGGGACAGCTGAACACTGAAGCTTTCTTT.

This clonotype was detected only a few times. The chain recombines TRBV12-3 or TRBV12-4 with TRBJ2-3; 8 nucleotides align to TRBD2. The CDR3 covers 15 residues. The junction had 9 bases not matched to a gene; V was cut back by 7 bases and J by 3 bases. The CDR3 DNA follows: TGTGCCAGCAATAAAGCAGCGGGAGTAACAGATACGCAGTATTTT. Residues: CASNKAAGVTDTQYF.

This clonotype has a handful of counts. The chain couples TRBV12-3 or TRBV12-4 to TRBJ1-1; D uncertain. The CDR3 is 13 amino acids. Trimming took off 0 bases at V and 7 bases at J, with 9 bases between the two ends. CDR3 bases: TGTGCCAGCAGTTTAGCGCCTGTTATTGAAGCTTTCTTT. It specifies CASSLAPVIEAFF.

The genes are TRBV19 and TRBJ2-7; the match to TRBD1 covers 9 bases. Germline CDR1 is LNHDA and CDR2 is SQIVND (reference sequence). With 7 bases clipped from V and 5 bases from J, the junction kept 6 bases outside the gene matches. The CDR3 spans 13 residues. The CDR3 region is CASNVQGAHEQYF. The DNA for the CDR3 is TGTGCCAGTAACGTACAGGGGGCCCACGAGCAGTACTTC.

The chain employs TRBV20-1 and TRBJ1-5, with D possibly being TRBD1 (5 bases). The germline V gene has CDR1 DFQATT and CDR2 SNEGSKA (reference sequence). This CDR3 is 16 amino acids long. V shed 4 bases and J shed 0 bases, with 16 bases lying between them. The CDR3 DNA follows: TGCAGTGCTAAAGATAGGGGAATCTTTAGCAATCAGCCCCAGCATTTT. It is translated as CSAKDRGIFSNQPQHF.

This clonotype was detected only a few times. The rearrangement links TRBV10-2 to TRBJ2-5; the match to TRBD2 covers 7 bases. J lost 7 bases, V lost 4 bases, and 18 bases had no gene match. The CDR3 runs to 17 residues. The germline V gene has CDR1 WSHSY and CDR2 SAAADI. In DNA, the CDR3 is TGCGCCAGCAGTGCCCCAGCGGGGTCGGGCGAGATTCGGACCCAGTACTTC. The encoded protein is CASSAPAGSGEIRTQYF.